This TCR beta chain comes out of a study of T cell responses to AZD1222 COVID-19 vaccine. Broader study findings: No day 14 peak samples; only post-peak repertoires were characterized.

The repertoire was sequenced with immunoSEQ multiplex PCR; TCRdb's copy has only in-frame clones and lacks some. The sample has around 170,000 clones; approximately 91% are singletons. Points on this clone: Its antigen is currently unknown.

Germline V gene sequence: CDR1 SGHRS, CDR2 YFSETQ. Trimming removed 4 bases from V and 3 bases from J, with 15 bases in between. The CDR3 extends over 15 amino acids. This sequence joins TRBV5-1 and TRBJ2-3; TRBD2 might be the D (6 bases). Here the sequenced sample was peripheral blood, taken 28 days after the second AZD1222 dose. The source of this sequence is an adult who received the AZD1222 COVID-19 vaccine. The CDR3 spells CASSAGGKATDTQYF. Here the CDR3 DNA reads TGCGCCAGCAGCGCTGGGGGGAAGGCGACAGATACGCAGTATTTT.